This TCR beta chain was captured in a study of T cell repertoires in cytomegalovirus infection. On this clonotype itself: This may come from a read error, since a much larger clone is one base off.

From the reads, TCRdb called clonotypes with MiXCR, one entry per CDR3 protein. The sample carries under 200,000 distinct CDR3 sequences, approximately 9.6% recorded once. Trimming left V 4 bases short and J 5 bases short, with 12 bases between. Germline CDR1 reads LNHDA; CDR2 reads SQIVND (reference sequence). This CDR3 contains 14 residues. The chain recombines TRBV19 with TRBJ1-5; D is unclear. Sequenced: PBMCs. This receptor was identified in a human donor in good health (CMV status not recorded). Some clones in this sample may be carry-over from other donors' samples. CDR3 nucleotide sequence: TGTGCCAGTAGTAGTAACAGTGTGTATCAGCCCCAGCATTTT. This codes for CASSSNSVYQPQHF.